This T cell receptor beta chain was retrieved from a study of blood T cell repertoires in COVID-19. In the study overall: There were acute and convalescent COVID-19 samples, and they came from the United States, Italy and Spain. T cells, B-cell-depleted T cells, or PBMCs supplied cDNA or gDNA.

Authors' data handling: Nucleated cell number was recorded as an estimate derived from reference gene primer amplification. Repertoires were generated with immunoSEQ multiplex PCR, while TCRdb's copy carries only in-frame clones and drops some. D and trimming come from the DNA, and the V and J calls and clone size come from that table. Of approximately 280,000 clones listed, approximately 88% are singletons. V lost 5 bases to trimming and J lost 6 bases, with 8 bases between them. The CDR3 has 12 residues. CDR1 and CDR2 from the germline V gene are SEHNR and FQNEAQ (reference sequence). This sequence originates from a man between 18 and 35 years old with active or convalescent COVID-19. This chain connects TRBV7-9 to TRBJ1-5; D gene ambiguous. The sequencing input was peripheral blood. The CDR3 loop is CASSRGGQPQHF. DNA of the CDR3: TGTGCCAGCAGCAGAGGCGGTCAGCCCCAGCATTTT.